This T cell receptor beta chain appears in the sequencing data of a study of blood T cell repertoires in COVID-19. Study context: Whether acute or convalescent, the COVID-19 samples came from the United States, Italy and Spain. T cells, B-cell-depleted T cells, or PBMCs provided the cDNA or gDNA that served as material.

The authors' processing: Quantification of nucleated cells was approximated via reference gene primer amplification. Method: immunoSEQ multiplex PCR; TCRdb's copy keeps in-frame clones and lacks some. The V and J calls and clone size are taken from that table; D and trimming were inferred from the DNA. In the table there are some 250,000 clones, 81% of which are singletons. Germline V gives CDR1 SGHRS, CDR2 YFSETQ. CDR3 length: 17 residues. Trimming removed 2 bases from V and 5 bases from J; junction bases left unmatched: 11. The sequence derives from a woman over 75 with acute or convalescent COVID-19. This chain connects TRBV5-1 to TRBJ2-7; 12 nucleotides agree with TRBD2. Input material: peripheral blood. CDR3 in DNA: TGCGCCAGCAGCTTTTTACCGACTAGCGGGAGTGGTAACGAGCAGTACTTC. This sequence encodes CASSFLPTSGSGNEQYF.